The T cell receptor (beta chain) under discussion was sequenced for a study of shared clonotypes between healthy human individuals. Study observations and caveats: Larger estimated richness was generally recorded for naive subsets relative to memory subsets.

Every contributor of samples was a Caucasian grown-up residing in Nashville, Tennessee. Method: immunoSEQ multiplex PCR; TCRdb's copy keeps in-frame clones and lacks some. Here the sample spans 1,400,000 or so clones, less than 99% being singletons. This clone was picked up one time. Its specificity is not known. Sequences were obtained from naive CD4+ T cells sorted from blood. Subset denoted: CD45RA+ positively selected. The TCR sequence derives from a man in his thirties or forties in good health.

This CDR3 reads CAWSPGTAGPQHF. DNA of the CDR3: TGTGCCTGGAGTCCTGGAACGGCTGGGCCCCAGCATTTT. This rearrangement joins TRBV30 to TRBJ1-5; the D is unclear. CDR3 length: 13 amino acids. V lost 2 bases, J lost 9 bases, and 14 bases lay in between. Germline assignment: CDR1 GTSNPN and CDR2 SVGIG (reference sequence).